This T cell receptor (beta chain) was found in a study of human T cells and chemical hapten exposure. Study in general: Affected patients, primarily female, had alopecia areata, totalis or universalis.

This clonotype was recorded at least ten times. The antigen is undetermined. V shed 1 base and J 0 bases; nucleotides not matched to a gene: 5. Germline V lookup: CDR1 LGHNA, CDR2 YSLEER. CDR3 length: 16 residues. The study, taken as a whole, reports: Because they had alopecia, donors may respond immunologically unlike healthy people. DPC sensitization produced no change in TCRs with frequency above 1 in 1000.

In TCRdb, the RACE reads were re-called with MiXCR into one record per CDR3 protein. The table records about 40,000 distinct CDR3 sequences, about 3.5% of them present only once. Time point of the sample: patch test 2, 6 weeks after DPC sensitization. Treatment in this sample: therapeutic diphenylcyclopropenone sensitization with weekly scalp DPC. This chain connects TRBV4-3 to TRBJ1-1; 7 bases match TRBD1. The clonotype was recovered from a man between 40 and 49 years old with alopecia areata. Some clones in this sample may be carry-over from other donors' samples. The sequencing used whole blood, collected in connection with sensitization to the hapten diphenylcyclopropenone (DPC). CDR3 in amino acids: CASSQVIGGLNTEAFF. The CDR3, as DNA: TGCGCCAGCAGCCAAGTTATAGGGGGCCTGAACACTGAAGCTTTCTTT.